Each of the 9 T cell receptor beta chains below was sequenced from the same sample in a study of vaccination and CD4 T cells after COVID-19. Time point given: late sampling 161 to 241 days after vaccination in a few convalescent patients. Noted treatment: roughly 10-day PBMC culture with coronavirus spike peptide pools or control peptides (ViraFEST assay). Cultured CD4+ T-cell DNA underwent Oncomine TCR Beta short-read sequencing. TCRdb called the PCR reads again in MiXCR, with one record for every CDR3 protein. Among under 20,000 distinct CDR3 sequences listed, 44% were seen once. The antigens these receptors bind are not known. The sequencing used CD4+ T cells from blood, cultured in vitro, collected about 7 months after SARS-CoV-2 vaccination. The receptor source for this set is a human donor who had recovered from COVID-19.

The CDR3 sequence is CASSFGAGTQYF. CDR3 coding DNA: TGTGCCAGCAGTTTTGGGGCAGGTACGCAGTATTTT. V usage is TRBV6-5 and J usage is TRBJ2-3; a possible D gene is TRBD1 (5 bases). V lost 4 bases to trimming and J lost 8 bases, with 10 bases between them. Germline V gene data show CDR1 as MNHEY and CDR2 as SVGAGI. The CDR3 runs 12 residues.

The CDR3 region has the DNA TGTGCCAGCAGTTACTCGGTGCTCGGGTCCTACGAGCAGTACTTC. The encoded protein is CASSYSVLGSYEQYF. The genes are TRBV6-5 and TRBJ2-7, with unresolved D. CDR3 length equals 15 residues. Germline V gives CDR1 MNHEY, CDR2 SVGAGI. V was shortened by 0 bases and J by 1 base, with 10 bases between the two germline ends.

The chain employs TRBV7-9 and TRBJ2-1; 9 positions match TRBD2. The CDR3 extends over 15 amino acids. The V gene's germline CDR1 is SEHNR and CDR2 FQNEAQ (reference sequence). V dropped 2 bases and J dropped 7; count of bases not matched to a gene: 6. CDR3 loop: CASSLFAGGVNEQFF. CDR3 in DNA: TGTGCCAGCAGCTTATTCGCGGGAGGGGTTAATGAGCAGTTCTTC.

The chain couples TRBV6-1 to TRBJ1-2; 8 bases agree with TRBD1. V shed 5 bases and J 2 bases; nucleotides not matched to a gene: 4. This CDR3 is 14 amino acids long. Germline CDR1 reads MNHNS; CDR2 reads SASEGT. The DNA for the CDR3 is TGTGCCAGCAGTCCAGGGGGCAGAAACTATGGCTACACCTTC. Amino acids: CASSPGGRNYGYTF.

This clonotype was detected a few times. In DNA form, the CDR3 reads TGTGCCAGCAGTTACGGGACAGGGAATGCCTATGGCTACACCTTC. Its protein is CASSYGTGNAYGYTF. This chain connects TRBV6-5 to TRBJ1-2, with 9 bases lining up with TRBD1. Germline lookup yields CDR1 MNHEY and CDR2 SVGAGI. The CDR3 spans 15 residues. The V gene end was trimmed by 2 bases and the J gene end by 4 bases; junction bases not matched to a gene: 5.

The chain links TRBV20-1 to TRBJ2-7; 9 bases are shared with TRBD1. The junction had 5 bases not matched to a gene; V was cut back by 6 bases and J by 2 bases. Looked up from germline, CDR1 is DFQATT and CDR2 is SNEGSKA (reference sequence). CDR3 length: 13 residues. The CDR3 sequence: CSAEGDRAYEQYF. In DNA form, the CDR3 reads TGCAGTGCCGAGGGGGACAGGGCCTACGAGCAGTACTTC.

This clonotype is labeled as medium-sized (0.01 to 0.1%). The V gene is TRBV6-1, the J gene TRBJ1-5; tentatively, D is TRBD1 (5 bases). Germline V lookup: CDR1 MNHNS, CDR2 SASEGT. The CDR3 is 15 residues long. V lost 1 base, J lost 4 bases, and 11 bases lay in between. CDR3 coding DNA: TGTGCCAGCAGTGAAGTGGCAGGGTCAAATCAGCCCCAGCATTTT. This encodes CASSEVAGSNQPQHF.

V gene TRBV7-2 combines with J gene TRBJ2-7; D gene unclear. Germline V gives CDR1 SGHTA, CDR2 FQGNSA. This CDR3 has 15 amino acids. Trimming removed 1 base at V and 0 bases at J, with 10 bases between. CDR3 sequence (DNA): TGTGCCAGCAGCTTAGACCACTGGGGCTCCTACGAGCAGTACTTC. This encodes CASSLDHWGSYEQYF. Looking up the rest from reference TRBV7-2 and TRBJ2-7 gives the full variable domain: GAGVSQSPSNKVTEKGKDVELRCDPISGHTALYWYRQSLGQGLEFLIYFQGNSAPDKSGLPSDRFSAERTGGSVSTLTIQRTQQEDSAVYLCASSLDHWGSYEQYFGPGTRLTVT.

The V gene is TRBV11-1, the J gene TRBJ2-3; TRBD1 matches 9 bases. V shed 7 bases, J shed 1 base, and the junction held 6 bases outside the gene matches. CDR1 is SGHAT and CDR2 is FQDESV in the germline V gene (reference sequence). The CDR3 extends over 15 amino acids. Here the CDR3 DNA reads TGTGCCAGCACCCCCGGGACAGGGCGCACAGATACGCAGTATTTT. This translates into CASTPGTGRTDTQYF.